What follows is one T cell receptor beta chain and its context. Its matching antigen is unknown. The data originate from a study of T cell responses to AZD1222 COVID-19 vaccine. Study conclusions and caveats: Unmutated variant regions are reportedly the target of nearly half of TCRs that are spike-specific.

Deletions cut 5 bases from V and 6 bases from J, with 14 bases between. The length of the CDR3 is 14 residues. CDR1 and CDR2 (germline): SGHNT, YENEEA. TCRdb's copy holds only in-frame clones and misses some; the assay was immunoSEQ multiplex PCR. This table holds tens of thousands of clones, about four fifths found once. The source is an adult who received the AZD1222 COVID-19 vaccine. This rearrangement joins TRBV11-3 to TRBJ2-1; the D gene could be TRBD1 or TRBD2 (5 bases each). The sample here was peripheral blood, taken 28 days after the second AZD1222 dose. CDR3 region: CASSRGQGSNEQFF. The CDR3 DNA sequence: TGTGCCAGCAGCCGAGGGCAGGGCTCCAATGAGCAGTTCTTC. Full variable domain (outside the CDR3, taken from reference TRBV11-3 and TRBJ2-1): EAGVVQSPRYKIIEKKQPVAFWCNPISGHNTLYWYLQNLGQGPELLIRYENEEAVDDSQLPKDRFSAERLKGVDSTLKIQPAELGDSAVYLCASSRGQGSNEQFFGPGTRLTVL.